Each of the 17 T cell receptor beta chains below was sequenced from the same sample in a study of cytomegalovirus exposure and HLA in healthy donors. A multiplex PCR was run with 60 Vbeta primers and 13 Jbeta primers. Method: immunoSEQ multiplex PCR; TCRdb's copy keeps in-frame clones and lacks some. This table has about 120,000 clones, around 81% appearing once. The sample taken for sequencing was PBMCs. These receptors were taken from a woman in her 30s in good health and CMV-seronegative.

This chain links TRBV6-5 with TRBJ1-5, with TRBD1 identical over 9 bases. CDR1 and CDR2 (germline): MNHEY, SVGAGI. The trim removed 7 bases at V and 5 bases at J, leaving 3 bases unmatched. This CDR3 region has 13 residues. The CDR3 here is CASKRQGDQPQHF. The DNA for the CDR3 is TGTGCCAGCAAAAGACAGGGGGATCAGCCCCAGCATTTT.

This chain's CDR3 is CASSIVGYEDEQYF. CDR3 sequence (DNA): TGTGCCAGTAGTATCGTCGGCTATGAGGACGAGCAGTACTTC. The chain uses TRBV19 and TRBJ2-7; D unresolved. V shed 3 bases and J shed 5 bases, with 14 bases lying between them. Germline CDR1 LNHDA, CDR2 SQIVND (reference sequence). The CDR3 contains 14 residues.

This clone was seen more than once but under ten times. The genes are TRBV4-2 and TRBJ2-3; perhaps TRBD2 as D (6 bases). V dropped 2 bases and J dropped 4 bases, with 13 bases sitting between them. CDR3 length: 15 amino acids. Germline CDR1 LGHNA, CDR2 YNFKEQ. The CDR3 loop reads CASSQSREFPDTQYF. CDR3 in DNA: TGTGCCAGCAGCCAAAGTCGGGAGTTCCCAGATACGCAGTATTTT.

CDR3 sequence (DNA): TGTGCCAGCAGCGAGCAGGGACAGGACGGTGAAAAACTGTTTTTT. The encoded protein is CASSEQGQDGEKLFF. This chain links TRBV7-2 with TRBJ1-4, with 8 bases identical to TRBD1. Germline loops: CDR1 SGHTA, CDR2 FQGNSA. The length of the CDR3 is 15 residues. V trimming: 5 bases; J trimming: 7 bases; junction bases outside the gene matches: 9.

V usage is TRBV28 and J usage is TRBJ2-5, with a weak D call TRBD1 (7 bases). V lost 5 bases to trimming and J lost 5 bases, with 18 bases between them. The CDR3 totals 15 residues. CDR1 MDHEN and CDR2 SYDVKM come from the germline V gene. CDR3 in amino acids: CASSHLAAGQETQYF. For the CDR3, the DNA is TGTGCCAGCAGTCACCTTGCGGCGGGACAGGAGACCCAGTACTTC.

J is TRBJ2-1 and V is TRBV6-6; a weak D match, TRBD1 (5 bases). This CDR3 contains 16 residues. Looked up from germline, CDR1 is MNHNY and CDR2 is SVGAGI (reference sequence). V lost 5 bases and J lost 0, with 14 bases in between. The CDR3 spells CASSKQVPSSYNEQFF. CDR3 DNA sequence: TGTGCCAGCAGTAAACAGGTTCCCAGCTCCTACAATGAGCAGTTCTTC.

This clone occurred once. This chain joins TRBV5-1 and TRBJ2-3; a weak D match, TRBD1 (5 bases). This CDR3 has 16 amino acids. The germline V gene encodes CDR1 SGHRS and CDR2 YFSETQ. Deletions cut 3 bases from V and 0 bases from J, with 14 bases between. CDR3 sequence reads: CASSSYPGSSTDTQYF. CDR3 sequence (DNA): TGCGCCAGCAGCTCCTATCCAGGGTCTAGCACAGATACGCAGTATTTT.

The J gene is TRBJ2-1, the V gene TRBV4-1; 9 bases fit TRBD2. The CDR3 extends over 15 amino acids. CDR1 is MGHRA and CDR2 is YSYEKL in the germline V gene. V lost 4 bases, J lost 4 bases, and 5 bases stayed unmatched. CDR3 in DNA: TGCGCCAGCAGCCTCCTAGCGGGGCTTTACAATGAGCAGTTCTTC. This translates into CASSLLAGLYNEQFF.

The V gene is TRBV2, the J gene TRBJ2-5, with TRBD2 as a possible D gene (5 bases). The CDR3 covers 15 residues. V was pared by 8 bases and J by 5 bases, with 21 bases between. Germline CDR1 is SNHLY and CDR2 is FYNNEI. CDR3 nucleotide sequence: TGTGCCAGCTACTGGAGGAGCTACGATGGGGAGACCCAGTACTTC. Translated, it gives CASYWRSYDGETQYF.

This chain connects TRBV4-1 to TRBJ2-1; TRBD2 is a possible D gene (6 bases). This CDR3 comprises 17 residues. Germline lookup yields CDR1 MGHRA and CDR2 YSYEKL. V lost 0 bases, J lost 3 bases, and 15 bases lay in between. CDR3 protein: CASSQDLIRGIYNEQFF. The CDR3 region has the DNA TGCGCCAGCAGCCAAGATCTGATTCGGGGGATCTACAATGAGCAGTTCTTC.

V is TRBV6-4 and J is TRBJ2-2; D is unclear. The V end was cut by 6 bases, the J end by 2 bases, with 10 bases between. The CDR3 is 14 amino acids. Germline V gene data show CDR1 as MRHNA and CDR2 as SNTAGT. CDR3 sequence: CASSQNRNTGELFF. In nucleotides, the CDR3 is TGTGCCAGCAGCCAAAACAGAAACACCGGGGAGCTGTTTTTT.

This chain connects TRBV28 to TRBJ2-2; tentative D call: TRBD1 (7 bases). Trimming left V 2 bases short and J 2 bases short, with 12 bases between. CDR3 length: 16 residues. The germline CDR1 and CDR2 sequences are MDHEN and SYDVKM. In DNA form, the CDR3 reads TGTGCCAGCAGTTTAAGCCAGGGGGGTAACACCGGGGAGCTGTTTTTT. This codes for CASSLSQGGNTGELFF.

The V gene is TRBV28, the J gene TRBJ2-1; TRBD2 might be the D (5 bases). The CDR3 totals 15 residues. The V gene's germline CDR1 is MDHEN and CDR2 SYDVKM. The germline V and J ends were trimmed by 7 bases and 0 bases, with 13 bases remaining between them. The CDR3 sequence is CASTSAAVSYNEQFF. CDR3 coding DNA: TGTGCCAGCACATCAGCGGCCGTCTCCTACAATGAGCAGTTCTTC.

J is TRBJ2-5 and V is TRBV6-5; 7 nucleotides agree with TRBD2. Matching the DNA end better, TRBJ2-7 makes the J call doubtful. This CDR3 is built from 16 residues. Germline V lookup: CDR1 MNHEY, CDR2 SVGAGI. The CDR3 is CASSYSTRGGTYEQYF. CDR3 nucleotide sequence: TGTGCCAGCAGTTACTCGACTCGCGGGGGAACCTACGAGCAGTACTTC.

This chain connects TRBV10-2 to TRBJ2-5, with D hard to call. Judging by the DNA end, TRBJ2-7 fits better; the J call may be wrong. In germline, CDR1 is WSHSY, CDR2 SAAADI. This CDR3 spans 13 amino acids. The CDR3 region has the DNA TGCGCCAGCAGTGAGGTGGTTTCCTACGAGCAGTACTTC. Translation gives CASSEVVSYEQYF.

This chain's CDR3 is CASSLAGGEYNIQYF. CDR3 DNA: TGCGCCAGCAGCTTGGCAGGGGGCGAATACAACATTCAGTACTTC. The chain employs TRBV5-1 and TRBJ2-4; 8 bases line up with TRBD1. After removal of 0 bases from V and 7 bases from J, the junction contained 6 bases not matched to a gene. The CDR3 length is 15 residues. Germline CDR1 and CDR2: SGHRS and YFSETQ.

The J gene is TRBJ1-5, the V gene TRBV7-2; no firm D call. Between the trimmed V and J ends, which lost 1 base and 0 bases, there was a span of 13 bases. Per the germline V gene, CDR1 is SGHTA and CDR2 is FQGNSA. The CDR3 runs 17 residues. The CDR3 nucleotides read TGTGCCAGCAGCTTAGTGGGAGGAAGGAGTAGCAATCAGCCCCAGCATTTT. Protein sequence: CASSLVGGRSSNQPQHF. The full variable domain, rest sourced from reference TRBV7-2 and TRBJ1-5, is GAGVSQSPSNKVTEKGKDVELRCDPISGHTALYWYRQSLGQGLEFLIYFQGNSAPDKSGLPSDRFSAERTGGSVSTLTIQRTQQEDSAVYLCASSLVGGRSSNQPQHFGDGTRLSIL.